This T cell receptor beta chain appears in the sequencing data of a study of T cells in Graves' hyperthyroidism and ophthalmopathy. In its sample, this clonotype was seen many times. From RNA transcripts, TCR beta CDR3 regions were amplified. TCR CDR3 regions were first amplified by RT-PCR with HTBI primers. Via MiXCR, TCRdb re-called the multiplex PCR reads, giving one row per CDR3 protein. The sample shows roughly 500,000 distinct CDR3 sequences, approximately 49% of them seen only once. Trimming took 0 bases from V and 4 from J; bases not matched to a gene: 7. The germline V gene encodes CDR1 DFQATT and CDR2 SNEGSKA (reference sequence). The CDR3 covers 16 residues.

The sequence was collected from an adult woman with Graves' disease, either hyperthyroidism or ophthalmopathy (not recorded which). The rearrangement joins TRBV20-1 to TRBJ1-5; 9 bases align to TRBD1. The specimen sequenced was peripheral blood or thyroid tissue (not recorded which). As DNA, the CDR3 is TGCAGTGCTAGAGATGGGGGACAGGGAGGGAATCAGCCCCAGCATTTT. Translated: CSARDGGQGGNQPQHF.